This T cell receptor beta chain was identified during a study of T cell repertoires in cytomegalovirus infection. Turning to the study itself: CMV infection together with matching HLA type was indicated by public TCR beta signatures. Study-level findings and limits: HLA-C-restricted, CMV-specific TCR beta clonotypes were dominant ex vivo.

The germline V gene has CDR1 MNHEY and CDR2 SMNVEV (reference sequence). The CDR3 has 14 residues. The V end was cut by 3 bases, the J end by 0 bases, with 7 bases between. Each CDR3 protein gets one entry after TCRdb re-called the reads with MiXCR. The data hold about a million distinct CDR3 sequences, with roughly 31% observed a single time. Turning to this clonotype: The target antigen is unknown.

This chain links TRBV27 with TRBJ2-3; the D is unclear. The sequencing here drew on cultured CD8+ T cells from PBMCs, taken from culture after CMV antigen stimulation. The receptor was derived from a human donor in good health (CMV status not recorded). Some clones in this sample may be carry-over from other donors' samples. The CDR3 bases are TGTGCCAGCAGTTTTCTCCCCAGCACAGATACGCAGTATTTT. This encodes CASSFLPSTDTQYF.